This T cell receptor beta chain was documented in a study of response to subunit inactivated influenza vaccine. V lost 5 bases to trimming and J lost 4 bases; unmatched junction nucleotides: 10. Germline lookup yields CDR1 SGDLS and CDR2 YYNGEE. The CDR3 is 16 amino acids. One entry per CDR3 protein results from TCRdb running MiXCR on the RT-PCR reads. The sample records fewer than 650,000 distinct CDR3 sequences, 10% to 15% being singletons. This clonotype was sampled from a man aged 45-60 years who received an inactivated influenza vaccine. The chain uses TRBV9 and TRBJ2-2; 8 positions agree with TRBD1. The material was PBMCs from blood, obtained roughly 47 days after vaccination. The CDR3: CASRLRPGGGTGELFF. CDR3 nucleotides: TGTGCCAGCAGGCTAAGGCCAGGGGGCGGCACCGGGGAGCTGTTTTTT.